Sequencing of this TCR beta chain was carried out in a study of blood T cell repertoires in COVID-19. The protocol was immunoSEQ multiplex PCR, while the TCRdb copy is restricted to in-frame clones and leaves out a portion. The table lists 200,000 to 250,000 clones, 84% of them singletons. Recovered participants had two consecutive negative NP/OP PCR tests, healthcare professional clearance, or symptom resolution. V lost 5 bases, J lost 5 bases, and 11 bases stayed unmatched. Germline lookup yields CDR1 MDHEN and CDR2 SYDVKM. This CDR3 contains 15 residues. This chain joins TRBV28 and TRBJ1-1; TRBD1 matches 7 bases. Sample: PBMCs or T cells enriched from blood (not recorded which). The TCR was taken from a woman between 40 and 55 years old who had recovered from COVID-19. The CDR3 region has the DNA TGTGCCAGCAGTACCCCGACAGGGAGGAGGACTGAAGCTTTCTTT. This encodes CASSTPTGRRTEAFF.